This is a list of T cell receptor beta chains from one sample in a study of OX40 agonist ivuxolimab in advanced cancers. Data came from immunoSEQ multiplex PCR; TCRdb stores just in-frame clones and leaves some out. The repertoire holds 75,000 to 100,000 clones, with more than 80% as singletons. The specimen was CD4+ or CD8+ T cells sorted from blood, collected in a trial of the OX40 agonist ivuxolimab. The receptor source for this set is an adult with an advanced solid tumor such as melanoma, head and neck, liver or kidney cancer. CDR3s include the opening cysteine and the closing phenylalanine or tryptophan. The D gene is left open where the match is weak. Only part of the rows carry a size: once, few, many, or a class if the clone is expanded.

TRBJ2-7,TRBD2,TRBV29-1,NA,TGCAGCGTTGGAACCAGCGGGGCCTACGAGCAGTACTTC,CSVGTSGAYEQYF
TRBJ1-2,TRBD1,TRBV5-4,NA,TGTGCCAGCAGCTTGGGACAGGGTTGGGGCTACACCTTC,CASSLGQGWGYTF
TRBJ2-7,NA,TRBV19,NA,TGTGCCAGTAGTATTGGCGGCAGCTCCTACGAGCAGTACTTC,CASSIGGSSYEQYF
TRBJ1-2,NA,TRBV10-3,NA,TGTGCCATCAGTGACCCCTATGGCTACACCTTC,CAISDPYGYTF
TRBJ2-7,TRBD1,TRBV4-1,NA,TGCGCCAGCAGCCAAGTAAGGACAGGGTCCTACGAGCAGTACTTC,CASSQVRTGSYEQYF
TRBJ1-1,NA,TRBV5-1,NA,TGCGCCAGCAGCTTGGGGGACATGAACACTGAAGCTTTCTTT,CASSLGDMNTEAFF
TRBJ2-7,NA,TRBV4-1,NA,TGCGCCAGCAGCCAGGACCCGGAGGTCGACGAGCAGTACTTC,CASSQDPEVDEQYF
TRBJ2-3,NA,TRBV5-1,NA,TGCGCCAGCCACGATCGTGGGAACACAGATACGCAGTATTTT,CASHDRGNTDTQYF
TRBJ2-3,NA,TRBV19,NA,TGTGCCAGTAGTAATGGCGGAGTTTATTCATCTGCAGATACGCAGTATTTT,CASSNGGVYSSADTQYF
TRBJ2-5,NA,TRBV12-1,NA,TGTGCCAGCAGCGCAACTAGCGTTTGCGTCCAAGAGACCCAGTACTTC,CASSATSVCVQETQYF
TRBJ1-3,NA,TRBV6-6,NA,TGTGCCAGCAGTTACATGGGAGGAAACACCATATATTTT,CASSYMGGNTIYF
TRBJ2-7,NA,TRBV10-1,NA,TGCGCCAGCAACTCCGGGCCCTCCTACGAGCAGTACTTC,CASNSGPSYEQYF
TRBJ2-7,TRBD1,TRBV7-3,NA,TGTGCCAGCAGCCCCCATGGACAGGGAGTTTCGCTATTATACGAGCAGTACTTC,CASSPHGQGVSLLYEQYF
TRBJ1-1,NA,TRBV13,few,TGTGCCGGCCGGGGAGGGTACACTGAAGCTTTCTTT,CAGRGGYTEAFF
TRBJ2-7,TRBD1,TRBV5-5,NA,TGTGCCAGCAGCAGGTCCGGGACAGACTCCTACGAGCAGTACTTC,CASSRSGTDSYEQYF